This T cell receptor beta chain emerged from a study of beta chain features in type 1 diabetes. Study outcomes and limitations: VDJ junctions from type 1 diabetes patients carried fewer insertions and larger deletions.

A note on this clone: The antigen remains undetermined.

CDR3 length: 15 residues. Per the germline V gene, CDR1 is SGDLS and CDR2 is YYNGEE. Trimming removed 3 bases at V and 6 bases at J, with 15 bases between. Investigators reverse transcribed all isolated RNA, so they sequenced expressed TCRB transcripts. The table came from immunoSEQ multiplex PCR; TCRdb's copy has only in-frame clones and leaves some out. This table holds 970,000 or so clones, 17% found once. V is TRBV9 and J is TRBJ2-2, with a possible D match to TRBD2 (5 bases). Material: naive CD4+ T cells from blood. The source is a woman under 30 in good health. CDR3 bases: TGTGCCAGCAGCGGACAAGTTCTAGCATCCGGGGAGCTGTTTTTT. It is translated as CASSGQVLASGELFF.